The 22 T cell receptor beta chains listed next were all sequenced from one sample in a study of T-cell reconstitution after alpha-beta-depleted transplantation in children. Using unique molecular identifiers, the investigators prepared the TCRbeta library. TCRdb itself ran the PCR reads through MiXCR, one entry per CDR3 protein. Of under 850,000 distinct CDR3 sequences listed, about an eighth are singletons. The sequencing here drew on PBMCs, taken before TCRalphabeta/CD19-depleted stem cell transplant. The origin of the receptors is a girl aged 2-10 years with congenital amegakaryocytic thrombocytopenia, due to receive a stem cell transplant.

This chain links TRBV20-1 with TRBJ2-1; TRBD2 aligns across 7 bases. V lost 3 bases and J lost 8; bases outside the gene matches: 16. The CDR3 is 16 residues long. The germline V gene has CDR1 DFQATT and CDR2 SNEGSKA (reference sequence). The CDR3 loop reads CSARNPLRGRHDEQFF. The CDR3 nucleotides are TGCAGTGCTAGGAACCCGTTACGCGGGAGACACGATGAGCAGTTCTTC.

This clonotype was counted ten times or more. The chain is built from TRBV27 and TRBJ2-7, with D hard to call. With 7 bases removed from V and 0 bases from J, the gap between germline ends came to 10 bases. Germline loops: CDR1 MNHEY, CDR2 SMNVEV (reference sequence). The CDR3 is 13 residues long. CDR3 in amino acids: CASTARDSYEQYF. CDR3 nucleotide sequence: TGTGCCAGCACGGCGCGTGACTCCTACGAGCAGTACTTC.

This clonotype has ten or more counts. The J gene is TRBJ1-1, the V gene TRBV12-3 or TRBV12-4, with D maybe TRBD1 (6 bases). The germline V and J ends were trimmed by 5 bases and 4 bases, with 8 bases remaining between them. The CDR3 spans 12 residues. The CDR3 DNA sequence: TGTGCCAGCAGTCAACAGGGCACTGAAGCTTTCTTT. Translation gives CASSQQGTEAFF.

The sample holds many counts of this clonotype. This chain uses TRBV29-1 with TRBJ2-1, with D tentatively TRBD2 (6 bases). Germline V gene data show CDR1 as SQVTM and CDR2 as ANQGSEA. The CDR3 contains 13 residues. The V and J ends lost 5 bases and 7 bases respectively, with 15 bases between them. CDR3 sequence reads: CSVSYGTLNEQFF. In DNA, the CDR3 is TGCAGCGTTTCTTATGGGACTCTTAATGAGCAGTTCTTC.

The chain joins TRBV7-9 to TRBJ2-5; 7 nucleotides match TRBD2. Germline V gene sequence: CDR1 SEHNR, CDR2 FQNEAQ (reference sequence). Trimming removed 5 bases from V and 3 bases from J; junction bases left unmatched: 9. This CDR3 region has 15 residues. CDR3 bases: TGTGCCAGCAGCCCGGACCGACTAGCCGAAGAGACCCAGTACTTC. Its protein is CASSPDRLAEETQYF.

The chain has TRBV5-1 and TRBJ2-2, with TRBD2 identical over 10 bases. Germline CDR1 reads SGHRS; CDR2 reads YFSETQ. Trimming at V came to 1 base and at J to 3 bases, leaving 9 bases not matched to a gene. The CDR3 loop spans 18 amino acids. The CDR3 region has the DNA TGCGCCAGCAGCTTGACGATGGGGCTAGCGGGAGACACCGGGGAGCTGTTTTTT. As protein: CASSLTMGLAGDTGELFF.

This clonotype was seen more than once but under ten times. The chain is built from TRBV5-1 and TRBJ2-1; D gene ambiguous. Germline CDR1 is SGHRS and CDR2 is YFSETQ. Trimming stripped 5 bases from V and 10 bases from J, with 13 bases between. The CDR3 loop spans 12 amino acids. The CDR3 reads CASSSGRIEQFF. In DNA, the CDR3 is TGCGCCAGCAGTTCCGGTCGGATCGAGCAGTTCTTC.

This clonotype was detected ten times or more. This chain links TRBV28 with TRBJ2-3, with D possibly TRBD2 on 5 matching bases. The germline V gene has CDR1 MDHEN and CDR2 SYDVKM. The length of the CDR3 is 15 residues. V was cut by 8 bases and J by 6 bases, with 21 bases left in between. CDR3 amino acids: CASLEGTTHSDTQYF. In nucleotides, the CDR3 is TGTGCCAGCTTAGAGGGCACCACCCATTCCGATACGCAGTATTTT.

This clonotype has only a few counts. This sequence joins TRBV7-3 and TRBJ2-7, with unresolved D. Trimming shortened V by 1 base and J by 1 base, and 11 bases separated the two germline ends. CDR1 and CDR2 (germline): SGHTA, FQGTGA. The CDR3 extends over 15 amino acids. For the CDR3, the DNA is TGTGCCAGCAGCTTAATAGGCGGTCGATCCTACGAGCAGTACTTC. Its protein product is CASSLIGGRSYEQYF.

This clonotype was counted many times. V gene TRBV6-5 combines with J gene TRBJ2-7; 10 bases are a match to TRBD2. This CDR3 has 16 residues. Per the germline V gene, CDR1 is MNHEY and CDR2 is SVGAGI. The V gene end was trimmed by 4 bases and the J gene end by 5 bases; junction bases not matched to a gene: 11. The CDR3 sequence: CASSSLGSGRAHEQYF. The CDR3 bases are TGTGCCAGCAGTTCCCTGGGGAGCGGGAGGGCCCACGAGCAGTACTTC.

The V and J genes are TRBV9 and TRBJ2-2; TRBD2 aligns across 8 bases. Trimming cost V 4 bases and J 5 bases; bases outside gene matches: 7. This CDR3 is built from 15 residues. Germline-derived CDR1 and CDR2 are SGDLS and YYNGEE. This chain's CDR3 is CASSFTRGGTGELFF. In nucleotides, the CDR3 is TGTGCCAGCAGCTTCACCCGGGGGGGAACCGGGGAGCTGTTTTTT.

As for this clonotype: A read error is possible here, since a much larger clone lies one base away. The chain joins TRBV5-1 to TRBJ2-3; 7 nucleotides line up with TRBD1. V gave up 3 bases and J gave up 0 bases; unmatched junction bases: 4. The V gene's germline CDR1 is SGHRS and CDR2 YFSETQ. The CDR3 length is 15 residues. CDR3 DNA: TGCGCCAGCAGCTGTCACAGGGGCAGCACAGATACGCAGTATTTT. Its translation: CASSCHRGSTDTQYF.

This clonotype was observed at least ten times. V is TRBV4-1 and J is TRBJ2-1, with 8 bases that match TRBD1. After removal of 4 bases from V and 0 bases from J, the junction contained 5 bases not matched to a gene. CDR3 size: 16 residues. Germline CDR1 is MGHRA and CDR2 is YSYEKL. The CDR3 DNA reads as TGCGCCAGCAGCCTCAGGGGGCCTTCCTCCTACAATGAGCAGTTCTTC. As protein: CASSLRGPSSYNEQFF.

This clonotype occurred a few times. V is TRBV5-1 and J is TRBJ2-7; TRBD2 agrees at 9 bases. This CDR3 has 16 amino acids. CDR1 is SGHRS, CDR2 YFSETQ, per germline. V was pared by 1 base and J by 5 bases, with 10 bases of the junction left unmatched. The CDR3 DNA reads TGCGCCAGCAGCTTGCAGGGGCTAGCGGGAATCCACGAGCAGTACTTC. Its translation: CASSLQGLAGIHEQYF. The whole variable domain, filled in from reference TRBV5-1 and TRBJ2-7, reads KAGVTQTPRYLIKTRGQQVTLSCSPISGHRSVSWYQQTPGQGLQFLFEYFSETQRNKGNFPGRFSGRQFSNSRSEMNVSTLELGDSALYLCASSLQGLAGIHEQYFGPGTRLTVT.

This clonotype was detected ten times or more. This rearrangement joins TRBV28 to TRBJ2-1; 11 bases are shared with TRBD2. Germline CDR1 and CDR2: MDHEN and SYDVKM. Losses at the gene ends were 5 bases for V and 8 bases for J; bases not matched to a gene: 5. This CDR3 contains 14 residues. CDR3 in DNA: TGTGCCAGCAGTCTAGCGGGAGGAGAGTATGAGCAGTTCTTC. Its translation: CASSLAGGEYEQFF.

J is TRBJ2-5 and V is TRBV5-1; TRBD2 matches at 12 bases. Trimming took 2 bases from V and 5 from J; bases not matched to a gene: 10. The CDR3 runs 17 residues. Germline assignment: CDR1 SGHRS and CDR2 YFSETQ. The CDR3 here is CASSFWSSGRATETQYF. The CDR3 region has the DNA TGCGCCAGCAGCTTTTGGTCTAGCGGGAGGGCCACGGAGACCCAGTACTTC.

This clonotype showed up many times. V is TRBV4-1 and J is TRBJ2-1; the D call may be TRBD1 or TRBD2 (5 bases each). The CDR3 runs 15 residues. V lost 0 bases and J 3 bases, leaving 9 bases between the germline ends. Germline V gene sequence: CDR1 MGHRA, CDR2 YSYEKL. This chain's CDR3 is CASSQDRGSYNEQFF. The CDR3 DNA is TGCGCCAGCAGCCAAGATCGGGGCAGCTACAATGAGCAGTTCTTC.

The chain joins TRBV27 to TRBJ1-5, with D perhaps TRBD1 (6 bases). This CDR3 has 17 amino acids. V was shortened by 2 bases and J by 2 bases, with 16 bases between the two germline ends. CDR1 and CDR2 (germline): MNHEY, SMNVEV (reference sequence). DNA of the CDR3: TGTGCCAGCAGTTTAAAAAGGGGGGCTCTCGGCAATCAGCCCCAGCATTTT. This translates into CASSLKRGALGNQPQHF.

Worth noting for this clonotype: A read error is possible here, since a much larger clone lies one base away. The chain employs TRBV12-3 or TRBV12-4 and TRBJ2-3; D possibly corresponds to TRBD2 (5 bases). The CDR3 covers 16 residues. Trimming removed 5 bases at V and 4 bases at J, with 19 bases between. CDR3 in DNA: TGTGCCAGCAGTCATGGGCTGGGAGTCCGGCCAGATACGCAGTATTTT. The encoded protein is CASSHGLGVRPDTQYF.

V and J are TRBV5-1 and TRBJ2-7, with D possibly TRBD2 on 6 matching bases. The V and J ends lost 7 bases and 0 bases respectively, with 17 bases between them. In germline, CDR1 is SGHRS, CDR2 YFSETQ. The CDR3 runs 15 residues. The CDR3 nucleotides read TGCGCCAGCTCCGTCGGGGGAACGAGCTCCTACGAGCAGTACTTC. Translated: CASSVGGTSSYEQYF.

This clonotype came up many times. The chain links TRBV12-3 or TRBV12-4 to TRBJ2-2; D gene uncertain. The CDR3 extends over 13 amino acids. The CDR3 region has the DNA TGTGCTACCCGGGCCAGTCACACCGGGGAGCTGTTTTTT. Protein: CATRASHTGELFF.

This clonotype appeared a few times. The chain links TRBV28 to TRBJ2-7; 9 bases agree with TRBD1. The germline V gene encodes CDR1 MDHEN and CDR2 SYDVKM. V lost 7 bases to trimming and J lost 2 bases; unmatched junction nucleotides: 21. This CDR3 is 19 amino acids long. The DNA of the CDR3 is TGTGCCAGCACGAGCACCTACCTCACCGGGACAGGGAACCCCTACGAGCAGTACTTC. Protein product: CASTSTYLTGTGNPYEQYF. Full variable domain (remainder filled in from reference TRBV28 and TRBJ2-7): DVKVTQSSRYLVKRTGEKVFLECVQDMDHENMFWYRQDPGLGLRLIYFSYDVKMKEKGDIPEGYSVSREKKERFSLILESASTNQTSMYLCASTSTYLTGTGNPYEQYFGPGTRLTVT.